These 17 T cell receptor beta chains share one sample of origin, sequenced in a study of breast tumors, draining lymph nodes, adjacent tissues. Breast cancer patients provided tissue from their axillary draining lymph nodes. Using its own MiXCR run on the multiplex PCR reads, TCRdb lists one record per CDR3 protein. The sample carries approximately 180,000 distinct CDR3 sequences, roughly 35% recorded once. The sequenced sample was axillary lymph node tissue. The origin of the receptors is a female donor with breast cancer. Some clones in this sample may be carry-over from other donors' samples.

This clonotype has more than one count but fewer than ten. The rearrangement links TRBV30 to TRBJ2-5, with 11 bases fitting TRBD2. J gave up 5 bases and V 2 bases, and 13 bases lay outside the gene matches. Germline loops: CDR1 GTSNPN, CDR2 SVGIG (reference sequence). The CDR3 covers 17 residues. Written as DNA, the CDR3 is TGTGCCTGGAGTCCGGGAGTAGCGGGGGGGCCGTGGGAGACCCAGTACTTC. This gives the protein CAWSPGVAGGPWETQYF.

A remark on this clonotype: One end of the junction does not line up with germline, which may come from a read error. J is TRBJ2-3 and V is TRBV6-2 or TRBV6-3; D remains ambiguous. The CDR3 spans 14 residues. Germline V gene lookup returns CDR1 MNHEY and CDR2 SVGEGT. As DNA, the CDR3 is TGTGCCAGCAGTTACCAGGACCGCACAGATACGCAGTATTTC. Translated, it gives CASSYQDRTDTQYF.

In this sample, this clonotype turned up many times. V is TRBV4-1 and J is TRBJ2-1, with 7 bases aligning to TRBD2. The CDR3 is 17 residues long. The junction had 13 bases not matched to a gene; V was cut back by 0 bases and J by 8 bases. From germline, CDR1 is MGHRA and CDR2 YSYEKL. CDR3 in amino acids: CASSQDHWDGGIYEQFF. The CDR3 bases are TGCGCCAGCAGCCAAGATCACTGGGACGGGGGGATCTATGAGCAGTTCTTC.

The sample holds many counts of this clonotype. V and J are TRBV2 and TRBJ1-5; D unresolved. The CDR3 consists of 13 residues. Trimming shortened V by 2 bases and J by 11 bases, and 13 bases separated the two germline ends. Germline CDR1 and CDR2: SNHLY and FYNNEI. The CDR3 DNA sequence: TGTGCCAGCAGTGAACTTGGGGTCACGACCCAGCATTTT. Amino acid sequence: CASSELGVTTQHF.

Only one count was recorded for this clonotype. This chain connects TRBV11-2 to TRBJ2-3; D is possibly TRBD1 or TRBD2 (5 bases each). The germline V gene encodes CDR1 SGHAT and CDR2 FQNNGV. V lost 0 bases and J 7 bases, leaving 11 bases between the germline ends. The CDR3 is made up of 14 amino acids. CDR3 bases: TGTGCCAGCAGCTTAGACTGGGGGTTTAATACGCAGTATTTT. It is translated as CASSLDWGFNTQYF.

This chain joins TRBV7-9 and TRBJ2-3; D unclear. Trimming left V 8 bases short and J 2 bases short, with 14 bases between. Germline lookup yields CDR1 SEHNR and CDR2 FQNEAQ (reference sequence). The CDR3 contains 14 residues. CDR3 bases: TGTGCCAGCGGGTTGGATCAGGTCACAGATACGCAGTATTTT. Its translation is CASGLDQVTDTQYF.

On this clonotype: Just one base apart from a much larger clone, this may be a read error. Since no conserved phenylalanine or tryptophan closes the CDR3, a read error is the likely cause. The genes are TRBV19 and TRBJ2-1, with TRBD1 identical over 8 bases. This CDR3 has 16 residues. Germline CDR1 reads LNHDA; CDR2 reads SQIVND (reference sequence). V trimming: 3 bases; J trimming: 0 bases; junction bases outside the gene matches: 4. The CDR3 region has the DNA TGTGCCAGTAGTATCGGACAGGGAAGCTCCTACAATGAGCAGTTCTCC. It codes for CASSIGQGSSYNEQFS.

This chain connects TRBV12-3 or TRBV12-4 to TRBJ2-5, with TRBD1 matching 7 bases. The CDR3 loop spans 10 amino acids. V dropped 1 base and J dropped 13; count of bases not matched to a gene: 0. In nucleotides, the CDR3 is TGTGCCAGCAGTTTAGGGACAGGGTACTTC. As protein: CASSLGTGYF.

This clonotype was found many times. V usage is TRBV3-1 and J usage is TRBJ1-2, with D maybe TRBD1 (5 bases). The germline V gene encodes CDR1 LGHDT and CDR2 YNNKEL (reference sequence). The ends were cut back, 4 bases at V and 5 bases at J, with 17 bases in the middle. The CDR3 runs 15 residues. CDR3 coding DNA: TGTGCCAGCAGCCGAGAGAGCAGGGTGGCGTATGGCTACACCTTC. The encoded protein is CASSRESRVAYGYTF.

Turning to this clonotype: A single base separates this from a much larger clone, so it may be a read error. The rearrangement joins TRBV28 to TRBJ1-5, with D hard to call. The V and J ends lost 8 bases and 3 bases respectively, with 14 bases between them. The CDR3 sequence is 14 residues long. Germline CDR1 is MDHEN and CDR2 is SYDVKM. CDR3 coding DNA: TGTGCCAGCCGACGGAACTCAGACAATCAGCCCCAGCATTTT. Amino acids: CASRRNSDNQPQHF.

This clonotype has ten or more counts. The chain joins TRBV11-2 to TRBJ1-2; D possibly corresponds to TRBD1 (5 bases). Trimming took 5 bases from V and 0 from J, leaving 13 bases between them. The CDR3 is 15 amino acids. Germline values: CDR1 SGHAT, CDR2 FQNNGV. The CDR3 sequence: CASSPIRGANYGYTF. The CDR3, as DNA: TGTGCCAGCAGCCCCATACGGGGGGCTAACTATGGCTACACCTTC.

This clonotype was detected many times. The junction departs from the called germline gene at one end, perhaps through a read error. The V and J genes are TRBV12-3 or TRBV12-4 and TRBJ1-2; possibly TRBD1 for D (5 bases). This CDR3 spans 14 amino acids. The CDR3 DNA sequence: TGTGCCAGCAGTCTAGGGACCGCAAACTATGGCCACACCTTC. Encoded protein: CASSLGTANYGHTF.

This clonotype was picked up many times. The chain combines TRBV24-1 with TRBJ2-2; 8 bases fit TRBD2. V shed 1 base, J shed 9 bases, and the junction held 6 bases outside the gene matches. This CDR3 is 15 amino acids long. The germline V gene encodes CDR1 KGHDR and CDR2 SFDVKD. CDR3 in amino acids: CATSDLGTSSRELFF. CDR3 in DNA: TGTGCCACCAGTGATTTAGGGACTAGTAGTAGGGAGCTGTTTTTT.

This clonotype appeared a few times. Given a much more abundant clone one base away, this may be a read error. This chain joins TRBV7-9 and TRBJ1-2, with TRBD1 matching over 8 bases. CDR3 length: 16 residues. Germline V CDR1 and CDR2: SEHNR, FQNEAQ (reference sequence). The CDR3 nucleotides are TGTGCCAGCAGCCCCGCCGGGACAGGAGCGAACTATGGCCACACCTTC. It is translated as CASSPAGTGANYGHTF.

This clonotype appeared many times. V gene TRBV28 combines with J gene TRBJ1-2; no firm D call. The CDR3 is made up of 12 amino acids. Between the trimmed V and J ends, which lost 5 bases and 4 bases, there was a span of 8 bases. The germline V gene encodes CDR1 MDHEN and CDR2 SYDVKM. CDR3 sequence reads: CASSPVGYGYTF. CDR3 sequence (DNA): TGTGCCAGCAGTCCGGTGGGCTATGGCTACACCTTC.

This clonotype was observed many times. The gene calls are TRBV20-1 and TRBJ2-7, with 10 positions matching TRBD2. The CDR3 is made up of 14 amino acids. Trimming cost V 3 bases and J 2 bases; bases outside gene matches: 4. CDR1 is DFQATT, CDR2 SNEGSKA, per germline (reference sequence). CDR3: CSASTSGDAYEQYF. The CDR3 DNA reads TGCAGTGCTAGTACTAGCGGGGACGCCTACGAGCAGTACTTC.

The rearrangement uses TRBV2 and TRBJ1-1, with D maybe TRBD1 (6 bases). Looked up from germline, CDR1 is SNHLY and CDR2 is FYNNEI. The V and J ends lost 5 bases and 4 bases respectively, with 11 bases between them. The CDR3 totals 13 residues. CDR3 DNA: TGTGCCAGCAGTTACAGGGTTGGCACTGAAGCTTTCTTT. This gives the protein CASSYRVGTEAFF.